This passage covers 20 T cell receptor beta chains from one sample sequenced in a study of CD8+ T cells in alopecia areata. Following extraction, RNA underwent reverse transcription to cDNA, which served as the sequencing template. The data were produced by immunoSEQ multiplex PCR, yet TCRdb's version contains in-frame clones alone and is incomplete. Altogether 150,000 to 200,000 clones are present, 50% to 60% being singletons, with the ten largest covering about 15%. Sequenced material: CD4+ T cells sorted from blood, taken at week 0. The receptors were sampled from a human donor with alopecia areata.

The V gene is TRBV15, the J gene TRBJ1-2; unclear D gene. Trimming removed 0 bases from V and 6 bases from J, with 8 bases in between. CDR3 length: 13 amino acids. Germline V lookup: CDR1 LNHNV, CDR2 YYDKDF (reference sequence). In DNA form, the CDR3 reads TGTGCCACCAGCAGAGATCGGAAGGATGGCTACACCTTC. Amino acid sequence: CATSRDRKDGYTF.

V gene TRBV18 combines with J gene TRBJ1-1; no clear D gene. V was clipped by 0 bases and J by 1 base, with 9 bases between them. The CDR3 length is 15 residues. Germline-derived CDR1 and CDR2 are KGHSH and LQKENI. The CDR3 DNA follows: TGTGCCAGCTCACCACCCGTCAGATCGAACACTGAAGCTTTCTTT. This gives the protein CASSPPVRSNTEAFF.

Only one count was recorded for this clone. This chain joins TRBV11-2 and TRBJ2-2, with 10 bases lining up with TRBD1. The CDR3 is 14 residues long. Germline lookup yields CDR1 SGHAT and CDR2 FQNNGV. J gave up 6 bases and V 9 bases, and 7 bases lay outside the gene matches. CDR3 nucleotides: TGTGCCAGTAGATGGGACAGGGGACCCGGGGAGCTGTTTTTT. This gives the protein CASRWDRGPGELFF.

The chain joins TRBV7-9 to TRBJ1-1, with TRBD1 as a possible D gene (5 bases). Trimming shortened V by 1 base and J by 3 bases, and 12 bases separated the two germline ends. The germline gives CDR1 SEHNR, CDR2 FQNEAQ (reference sequence). The CDR3 is 15 residues long. The CDR3 DNA is TGTGCCAGCAGCTTAGAAGGGGTACGGTACACTGAAGCTTTCTTT. Translating it yields CASSLEGVRYTEAFF. Drawing the rest from reference TRBV7-9 and TRBJ1-1, the complete variable domain is DTGVSQNPRHKITKRGQNVTFRCDPISEHNRLYWYRQTLGQGPEFLTYFQNEAQLEKSRLLSDRFSAERPKGSFSTLEIQRTEQGDSAMYLCASSLEGVRYTEAFFGQGTRLTVV.

The CDR3 loop is CACQQRTEAFF. The CDR3 DNA reads as TGTGCCTGCCAGCAGAGGACTGAAGCTTTCTTT. This rearrangement joins TRBV30 to TRBJ1-1; D is unresolved. The V end was cut by 6 bases, the J end by 5 bases, with 10 bases between. The CDR3 extends over 11 amino acids. CDR1 GTSNPN and CDR2 SVGIG come from the germline V gene (reference sequence). The full variable domain, its missing parts supplied by reference TRBV30 and TRBJ1-1, is SQTIHQWPATLVQPVGSPLSLECTVEGTSNPNLYWYRQAAGRGLQLLFYSVGIGQISSEVPQNLSASRPQDRQFILSSKKLLLSDSGFYLCACQQRTEAFFGQGTRLTVV.

Only a few counts were recorded for this clone. The chain links TRBV19 to TRBJ1-5, with TRBD1 as a possible D gene (6 bases). V was pared by 10 bases and J by 5 bases, with 12 bases between. CDR3 length equals 12 residues. Germline values: CDR1 LNHDA, CDR2 SQIVND (reference sequence). The CDR3 loop reads CATNREDQPQHF. The CDR3 nucleotides are TGTGCCACAAACAGGGAGGATCAGCCCCAGCATTTT.

The chain carries TRBV7-2 and TRBJ1-6; possibly TRBD1 for D (6 bases). The V gene's germline CDR1 is SGHTA and CDR2 FQGNSA. CDR3 length equals 16 residues. Trimming pared 2 bases from V and 4 bases from J, leaving 12 bases between. This CDR3 is CASSLQGRPYNSPLHF. CDR3 nucleotides: TGTGCCAGCAGCTTACAGGGGCGGCCTTATAATTCACCCCTCCACTTT. Filled out from reference TRBV7-2 and TRBJ1-6, the complete variable domain reads GAGVSQSPSNKVTEKGKDVELRCDPISGHTALYWYRQSLGQGLEFLIYFQGNSAPDKSGLPSDRFSAERTGGSVSTLTIQRTQQEDSAVYLCASSLQGRPYNSPLHFGNGTRLTVT.

This clone was counted once. V gene TRBV5-1 combines with J gene TRBJ2-5, with TRBD2 matching over 8 bases. This CDR3 is built from 14 residues. Per the germline V gene, CDR1 is SGHRS and CDR2 is YFSETQ. Trimming cost V 6 bases and J 5 bases; bases outside gene matches: 9. DNA for the CDR3: TGCGCCAGCAATAACGGGGGGGCCCGGGAGACCCAGTACTTC. Its translation is CASNNGGARETQYF.

The chain employs TRBV11-2 and TRBJ2-6; the match to TRBD2 covers 8 bases. The ends lost 1 base at V and 2 bases at J; junction bases unmatched: 7. The CDR3 has 18 residues. Germline loops: CDR1 SGHAT, CDR2 FQNNGV. DNA for the CDR3: TGTGCCAGCAGCTTAGTCGGCGGGGGGTTTGCTGGGGCCAACGTCCTGACTTTC. Amino acid sequence: CASSLVGGGFAGANVLTF.

The rearrangement links TRBV5-1 to TRBJ1-4; D call uncertain. Trimming removed 0 bases at V and 10 bases at J, with 10 bases between. Germline CDR1 SGHRS, CDR2 YFSETQ. The CDR3 is 13 amino acids. In DNA form, the CDR3 reads TGCGCCAGCAGCTTGGCTGGTGTGGGAAAACTGTTTTTT. Translation: CASSLAGVGKLFF.

The V gene is TRBV30, the J gene TRBJ2-4; a weak D match, TRBD1 (7 bases). This CDR3 comprises 15 residues. CDR1 is GTSNPN, CDR2 SVGIG, per germline (reference sequence). Trimming removed 1 base at V and 9 bases at J, with 19 bases between. Here the CDR3 DNA reads TGTGCCTGGAGTGGAAGGGCAGGGGGAGGAGGCATTCAGTACTTC. Protein sequence: CAWSGRAGGGGIQYF. Filled out from reference TRBV30 and TRBJ2-4, the complete variable domain reads SQTIHQWPATLVQPVGSPLSLECTVEGTSNPNLYWYRQAAGRGLQLLFYSVGIGQISSEVPQNLSASRPQDRQFILSSKKLLLSDSGFYLCAWSGRAGGGGIQYFGAGTRLSVL.

The CDR3 nucleotides are TGTGCCAGCAGCCTCGGACAGAACACCGGGGAGCTGTTTTTT. Its translation: CASSLGQNTGELFF. The chain joins TRBV7-3 to TRBJ2-2; weak D call: TRBD1 (5 bases). V lost 5 bases to trimming and J lost 1 base, with 8 bases between them. The CDR3 length is 14 residues. Germline lookup yields CDR1 SGHTA and CDR2 FQGTGA.

The gene calls are TRBV18 and TRBJ1-1; TRBD1 is a possible D gene (6 bases). Germline values: CDR1 KGHSH, CDR2 LQKENI. The CDR3 loop spans 15 amino acids. The V and J ends lost 2 bases and 1 base respectively, with 11 bases between them. The CDR3: CASSPNGGQNTEAFF. The CDR3 DNA follows: TGTGCCAGCTCACCAAACGGGGGGCAGAACACTGAAGCTTTCTTT.

This chain joins TRBV29-1 and TRBJ2-1; 8 bases are a match to TRBD1. This CDR3 spans 13 amino acids. Germline trimming cut 6 bases from V and 4 bases from J; bases unmatched to any gene: 5. The V gene's germline CDR1 is SQVTM and CDR2 ANQGSEA. The CDR3 coding sequence is TGCAGCGTGGATGGACAGGGTTACAATGAGCAGTTCTTC. Amino acid sequence: CSVDGQGYNEQFF.

This clone has a handful of counts. This chain links TRBV7-2 with TRBJ2-3; TRBD2 agrees at 7 bases. Trimming cost V 5 bases and J 5 bases; bases outside gene matches: 16. The CDR3 is 17 amino acids. The germline gives CDR1 SGHTA, CDR2 FQGNSA. For the CDR3, the DNA is TGTGCCAGCAGCCCCCGGCGCCGGGGCGGGGGTAGAGATACGCAGTATTTT. It encodes CASSPRRRGGGRDTQYF.

V and J are TRBV4-2 and TRBJ2-7, with 8 bases identical to TRBD1. Looked up from germline, CDR1 is LGHNA and CDR2 is YNFKEQ. The CDR3 sequence is 15 residues long. V was clipped by 1 base and J by 6 bases; unmatched bases: 8. The CDR3 sequence: CASSQGTGSSREQYF. CDR3 coding DNA: TGTGCCAGCAGCCAAGGGACAGGGTCATCTCGCGAGCAGTACTTC.

The rearrangement joins TRBV29-1 to TRBJ1-2, with D maybe TRBD1 (5 bases). The CDR3 totals 14 residues. The V end was cut by 4 bases, the J end by 2 bases, with 14 bases between. Germline loops: CDR1 SQVTM, CDR2 ANQGSEA. The CDR3 DNA sequence: TGCAGCGTTGGCCTCAACCGGGACAACTATGGCTACACCTTC. This gives the protein CSVGLNRDNYGYTF.

The rearrangement uses TRBV20-1 and TRBJ1-1; D is ambiguous. Germline values: CDR1 DFQATT, CDR2 SNEGSKA (reference sequence). This CDR3 has 11 residues. V lost 5 bases and J lost 2, with 6 bases in between. CDR3 amino acids: CSALRNTEAFF. In DNA, the CDR3 is TGCAGTGCTCTCAGAAACACTGAAGCTTTCTTT.

The chain carries TRBV29-1 and TRBJ2-3; D may be TRBD1 or TRBD2 (5 bases each). This CDR3 is 14 amino acids long. CDR1 and CDR2 from the germline V gene are SQVTM and ANQGSEA. V was pared by 4 bases and J by 0 bases, with 11 bases between. CDR3 bases: TGCAGCGTTGTAAGGGGACGCAGCACAGATACGCAGTATTTT. Translated, it gives CSVVRGRSTDTQYF.

This chain links TRBV6-5 with TRBJ1-3; the D is unclear. CDR1 is MNHEY and CDR2 is SVGAGI in the germline V gene. Between the trimmed V and J ends, which lost 6 bases and 0 bases, there was a span of 9 bases. This CDR3 region has 14 residues. The CDR3 DNA is TGTGCCAGCAGACTCGAGAGCTCTGGAAACACCATATATTTT. It encodes CASRLESSGNTIYF.